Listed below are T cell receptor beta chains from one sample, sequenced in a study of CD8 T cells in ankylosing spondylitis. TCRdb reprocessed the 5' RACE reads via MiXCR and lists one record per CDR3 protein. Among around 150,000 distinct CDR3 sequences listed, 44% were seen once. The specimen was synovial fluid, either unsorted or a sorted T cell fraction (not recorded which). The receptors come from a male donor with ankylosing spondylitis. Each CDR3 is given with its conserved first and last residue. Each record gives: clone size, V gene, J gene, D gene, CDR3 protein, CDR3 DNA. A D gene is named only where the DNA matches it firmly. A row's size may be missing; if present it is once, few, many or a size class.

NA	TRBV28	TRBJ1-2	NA	CASTSWREETFYGYTF	TGTGCCAGCACCTCCTGGAGGGAGGAGACGTTCTATGGCTACACCTTC
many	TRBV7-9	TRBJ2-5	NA	CASSDLGVGETQYF	TGTGCCAGCAGCGACTTAGGGGTGGGGGAGACCCAGTACTTC
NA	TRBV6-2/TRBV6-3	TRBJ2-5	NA	CASSYFNQETQYF	TGTGCCAGCAGTTACTTCAACCAAGAGACCCAGTACTTC
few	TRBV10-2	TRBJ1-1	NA	CASRTEGFEAFF	TGCGCCAGCAGAACCGAAGGGTTTGAAGCTTTCTTT
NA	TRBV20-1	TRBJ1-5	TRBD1	CSASPGTGFSQPQHF	TGCAGTGCCAGTCCCGGGACAGGGTTCAGTCAGCCCCAGCATTTT
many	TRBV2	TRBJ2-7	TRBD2	CASSLTSGRAYEQYF	TGTGCCAGCAGTTTGACTAGCGGGAGGGCCTACGAGCAGTACTTC
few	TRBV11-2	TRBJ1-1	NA	CASSLDYVRPPMNTEAFF	TGTGCCAGCAGCTTAGATTATGTCCGTCCCCCCATGAACACTGAAGCTTTCTTT
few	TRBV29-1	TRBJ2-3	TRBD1	CSARDSNTDTQYF	TGCAGCGCAAGGGACAGTAACACAGATACGCAGTATTTT
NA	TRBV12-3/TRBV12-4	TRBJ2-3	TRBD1	CASLRDSHTDTQYF	TGTGCCAGTCTCCGGGACAGCCACACAGATACGCAGTATTTT
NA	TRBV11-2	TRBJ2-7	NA	CASSFNRDHEQYF	TGTGCCAGCAGCTTCAACAGGGACCACGAGCAGTACTTC
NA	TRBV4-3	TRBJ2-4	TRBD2	CASSQDYWSSGSAAKNIQYF	TGCGCCAGCAGCCAAGATTATTGGAGTAGCGGGAGTGCAGCCAAAAACATTCAGTACTTC
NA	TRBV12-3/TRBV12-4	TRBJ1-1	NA	CASSPTLSEAFF	TGTGCCAGCAGCCCAACGCTTTCTGAAGCTTTCTTT
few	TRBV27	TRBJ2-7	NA	CASSLSSGIPYEQYF	TGTGCCAGCAGTTTATCATCAGGGATCCCCTACGAGCAGTACTTC
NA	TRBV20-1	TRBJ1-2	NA	CSARVAIYGYTF	TGCAGTGCTAGAGTGGCCATCTATGGCTACACCTTC
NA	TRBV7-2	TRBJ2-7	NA	CASSLWAESSYEQYF	TGTGCCAGCAGCTTATGGGCGGAGAGCTCCTACGAGCAGTACTTC
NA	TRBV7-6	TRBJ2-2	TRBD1	CASSFPGTGGTGELFF	TGTGCCAGCAGCTTCCCCGGGACAGGGGGCACCGGGGAGCTGTTTTTT
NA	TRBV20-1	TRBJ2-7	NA	CSARDGRGEYEQYF	TGCAGTGCTAGAGATGGCAGGGGGGAGTACGAGCAGTACTTC
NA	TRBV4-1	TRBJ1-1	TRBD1	CASSQGETGWGEAFF	TGCGCCAGCAGCCAAGGAGAGACAGGGTGGGGTGAAGCTTTCTTT
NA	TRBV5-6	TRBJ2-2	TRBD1	CASRNHGTGKAGELFF	TGTGCCAGCAGAAATCACGGGACAGGGAAGGCCGGGGAGCTGTTTTTT
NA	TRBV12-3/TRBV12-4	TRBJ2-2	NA	CASTLNTGELFF	TGTGCCAGCACTCTAAACACCGGGGAGCTGTTTTTT
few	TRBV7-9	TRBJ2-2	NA	CASTDRNTGELFF	TGTGCCAGCACTGACAGAAACACCGGGGAGCTGTTTTTT
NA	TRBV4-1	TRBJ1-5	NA	CASSQEQYYSNQPQHF	TGCGCCAGCAGCCAAGAGCAGTATTATAGCAATCAGCCCCAGCATTTT
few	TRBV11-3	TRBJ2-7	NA	CASRERQARVYEQYF	TGTGCCAGCAGAGAAAGACAGGCGAGGGTTTACGAGCAGTACTTC
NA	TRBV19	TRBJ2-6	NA	CASSSAYTTGANVLTF	TGTGCCAGTAGTTCAGCCTATACGACTGGGGCCAACGTCCTGACTTTC
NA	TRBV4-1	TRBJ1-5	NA	CASSQDGLFMFSTLSNQPQHF	TGCGCCAGCAGCCAAGATGGTTTGTTTATGTTTTCAACTTTGTCAAATCAGCCCCAGCATTTT
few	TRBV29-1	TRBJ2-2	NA	CSADAGNTGELFF	TGCAGCGCCGATGCGGGGAACACCGGGGAGCTGTTTTTT
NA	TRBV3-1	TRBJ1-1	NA	CASSQDEAGMNTEAFF	TGTGCCAGCAGCCAAGATGAGGCGGGTATGAACACTGAAGCTTTCTTT
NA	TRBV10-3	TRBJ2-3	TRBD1	CATARGFFSPFTDTQYF	TGTGCCACGGCCAGGGGGTTCTTTTCTCCGTTCACAGATACGCAGTATTTT
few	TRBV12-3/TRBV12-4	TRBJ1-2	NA	CASSPPLGNYGYTF	TGTGCCAGCAGTCCCCCCTTGGGTAACTATGGCTACACCTTC
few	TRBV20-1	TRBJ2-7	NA	CSAGTPLRNEQYF	TGCAGTGCCGGGACGCCCTTAAGGAACGAGCAGTACTTC